These T cell receptor beta chains were read from a single sample in a study of CD8 T cells in ankylosing spondylitis. MiXCR, applied by TCRdb to the 5' RACE reads, yields one record per CDR3 protein. Of 270,000 or so distinct CDR3 sequences in the sample, about 20% are singletons; the top ten hold about a third. The sequenced sample was blood, either unsorted or a sorted T cell fraction (not recorded which). All receptors come from a male donor with ankylosing spondylitis or in good health (not recorded which). The CDR3 runs from the conserved cysteine through the conserved F or W. D genes are given only for firm matches. Clone size is shown for a subset of rows, as once, few, many or a class of expanded clone.

CDR3: CATSVLAGEVNEQFF; DNA: TGTGCCACCAGCGTACTAGCGGGAGAGGTAAATGAGCAGTTCTTC; V: TRBV15; J: TRBJ2-1; size: .; D: TRBD2
CDR3: CASSQVGREGNEQFF; DNA: TGCGCCAGCAGCCAAGTCGGGCGGGAGGGAAATGAGCAGTTCTTC; V: TRBV4-1; J: TRBJ2-1; size: few; D: TRBD2
CDR3: CASSQGTSGDENPYEQYF; DNA: TGCGCCAGCAGCCAAGGTACTAGCGGGGATGAGAACCCCTACGAGCAGTACTTC; V: TRBV4-3; J: TRBJ2-7; size: few; D: TRBD2
CDR3: CASSEAGPDSPLHF; DNA: TGTGCCAGCAGTGAAGCGGGTCCTGATTCACCCCTCCACTTT; V: TRBV6-1; J: TRBJ1-6; size: few; D: .
CDR3: CSVEGQGESSGANVLTF; DNA: TGCAGCGTTGAAGGACAGGGGGAGAGCTCTGGGGCCAACGTCCTGACTTTC; V: TRBV29-1; J: TRBJ2-6; size: few; D: TRBD1
CDR3: CASSSGLHEQYF; DNA: TGTGCCAGCAGTTCAGGGCTCCACGAGCAGTACTTC; V: TRBV12-3/TRBV12-4; J: TRBJ2-7; size: .; D: .
CDR3: CASSQGTGLLSYEQYF; DNA: TGCGCCAGCAGCCAAGGCACAGGGCTCCTCTCCTACGAGCAGTACTTC; V: TRBV4-3; J: TRBJ2-7; size: .; D: .
CDR3: CASRQGPYGYTF; DNA: TGTGCCAGCAGACAGGGCCCCTATGGCTACACCTTC; V: TRBV27; J: TRBJ1-2; size: .; D: .
CDR3: CASSQEGGQETQYF; DNA: TGCGCCAGCAGCCAAGAGGGAGGCCAAGAGACCCAGTACTTC; V: TRBV4-1; J: TRBJ2-5; size: many; D: .
CDR3: CAWSATTGTEQFF; DNA: TGTGCCTGGAGTGCGACAACCGGGACAGAGCAGTTCTTC; V: TRBV30; J: TRBJ2-1; size: few; D: .
CDR3: CAIRIPGVGSYNEQFF; DNA: TGTGCCATCAGGATTCCCGGGGTGGGGTCCTACAATGAGCAGTTCTTC; V: TRBV10-3; J: TRBJ2-1; size: few; D: .
CDR3: CAGSSNTGELFF; DNA: TGTGCCGGGTCCTCGAACACCGGGGAGCTGTTTTTT; V: TRBV10-3; J: TRBJ2-2; size: .; D: .
CDR3: CASSLSGSHEQYF; DNA: TGTGCCAGCAGTTTGTCAGGGTCCCACGAGCAGTACTTC; V: TRBV27; J: TRBJ2-7; size: .; D: .
CDR3: CASSQQQGAETQYF; DNA: TGCGCCAGCAGCCAACAACAGGGGGCTGAGACCCAGTACTTC; V: TRBV4-1; J: TRBJ2-5; size: .; D: TRBD1
CDR3: CASSPIPAGDDADTQYF; DNA: TGTGCCAGCAGCCCAATTCCGGCGGGAGATGATGCAGATACGCAGTATTTT; V: TRBV11-2; J: TRBJ2-3; size: .; D: TRBD2
CDR3: CASSPPGGSYEQYF; DNA: TGTGCCAGCTCACCACCAGGGGGATCCTACGAGCAGTACTTC; V: TRBV18; J: TRBJ2-7; size: .; D: .
CDR3: CASRPLGEQYF; DNA: TGTGCCAGCAGACCTCTAGGGGAGCAGTACTTC; V: TRBV2; J: TRBJ2-7; size: .; D: .
CDR3: CSVEGRAWGGPEQYF; DNA: TGCAGCGTTGAAGGAAGGGCCTGGGGGGGTCCCGAGCAGTACTTC; V: TRBV29-1; J: TRBJ2-7; size: .; D: TRBD2
CDR3: CASSAMTSVSYEQYF; DNA: TGTGCCAGCAGTGCCATGACTAGCGTCTCCTACGAGCAGTACTTC; V: TRBV6-1; J: TRBJ2-7; size: .; D: TRBD2
CDR3: CASSQDGETGTSYEQYF; DNA: TGTGCCAGCAGCCAAGATGGAGAGACAGGGACTTCCTACGAGCAGTACTTC; V: TRBV4-2; J: TRBJ2-7; size: many; D: .
CDR3: CSVEDQEGAYEQYF; DNA: TGCAGCGTTGAAGATCAGGAGGGGGCCTACGAGCAGTACTTC; V: TRBV29-1; J: TRBJ2-7; size: few; D: .
CDR3: CAWSGGSAGGSSYEQYF; DNA: TGTGCCTGGAGTGGAGGTTCGGCGGGAGGGAGCTCCTACGAGCAGTACTTC; V: TRBV30; J: TRBJ2-7; size: few; D: TRBD2
CDR3: CASSLLAGQAEQFF; DNA: TGTGCCAGCAGCCTACTAGCGGGGCAGGCGGAGCAGTTCTTC; V: TRBV12-3/TRBV12-4; J: TRBJ2-1; size: many; D: TRBD2
CDR3: CASSLGLAGEETQYF; DNA: TGTGCCAGCAGCTTGGGACTAGCGGGAGAAGAGACCCAGTACTTC; V: TRBV7-3; J: TRBJ2-5; size: .; D: TRBD2
CDR3: CASSSRDTQYF; DNA: TGTGCCAGCAGTTCGCGAGATACGCAGTATTTT; V: TRBV28; J: TRBJ2-3; size: many; D: .
CDR3: CSAMWLGTQYF; DNA: TGCAGTGCTATGTGGCTTGGGACCCAGTACTTC; V: TRBV20-1; J: TRBJ2-5; size: .; D: .
CDR3: CASSAGSGRPGQGNEKLFF; DNA: TGTGCCAGCAGCGCGGGTAGTGGGAGACCGGGACAAGGAAATGAAAAACTGTTTTTT; V: TRBV9; J: TRBJ1-4; size: .; D: .
CDR3: CASSQAHSGVSLVGELFF; DNA: TGCGCCAGCAGCCAAGCCCACTCCGGGGTTAGTTTGGTCGGGGAGCTGTTTTTT; V: TRBV4-3; J: TRBJ2-2; size: many; D: .
CDR3: CASSLSLGYSYGYTF; DNA: TGTGCCAGCAGTTTATCCTTGGGATACAGTTATGGCTACACCTTC; V: TRBV27; J: TRBJ1-2; size: .; D: .
CDR3: CASSRQGVDEDTQYF; DNA: TGTGCCAGCAGTCGACAGGGGGTGGACGAAGATACGCAGTATTTT; V: TRBV28; J: TRBJ2-3; size: many; D: TRBD1
CDR3: CASSQDSGGTNQPQHF; DNA: TGTGCCAGCAGCCAAGATTCGGGCGGTACCAATCAGCCCCAGCATTTT; V: TRBV3-1; J: TRBJ1-5; size: few; D: .
CDR3: CSVRDGGRVNEQFF; DNA: TGCAGCGTTAGGGACGGCGGGAGGGTCAATGAGCAGTTCTTC; V: TRBV29-1; J: TRBJ2-1; size: .; D: TRBD2
CDR3: CASIPSGTYNEQFF; DNA: TGTGCCAGCATCCCTAGCGGGACCTACAATGAGCAGTTCTTC; V: TRBV7-9; J: TRBJ2-1; size: .; D: TRBD2
CDR3: CATGTGPTDTQYF; DNA: TGTGCCACCGGGACAGGGCCCACAGATACGCAGTATTTT; V: TRBV27; J: TRBJ2-3; size: few; D: TRBD1
CDR3: CASSLPIRDSYNEQFF; DNA: TGCGCCAGCAGCTTGCCGATCCGGGACTCCTACAATGAGCAGTTCTTC; V: TRBV5-1; J: TRBJ2-1; size: few; D: .
CDR3: CASIDRGHYNEQFF; DNA: TGTGCCAGCATCGACAGGGGGCATTACAATGAGCAGTTCTTC; V: TRBV12-3/TRBV12-4; J: TRBJ2-1; size: .; D: TRBD1
CDR3: CASSQDTGGRTYEQYF; DNA: TGCGCCAGCAGCCAAGATACGGGAGGGCGAACCTACGAGCAGTACTTC; V: TRBV4-3; J: TRBJ2-7; size: .; D: TRBD2
CDR3: CSVEAGAPYEQYF; DNA: TGCAGCGTTGAGGCAGGGGCCCCCTACGAGCAGTACTTC; V: TRBV29-1; J: TRBJ2-7; size: .; D: .
CDR3: CASSLEGTGSSGANVLTF; DNA: TGTGCCAGCAGTTTAGAGGGGACAGGGAGCTCTGGGGCCAACGTCCTGACTTTC; V: TRBV12-3/TRBV12-4; J: TRBJ2-6; size: .; D: TRBD1
CDR3: CSAGGRERGYEQYF; DNA: TGCAGTGCCGGGGGGAGGGAAAGGGGCTACGAGCAGTACTTC; V: TRBV20-1; J: TRBJ2-7; size: .; D: TRBD2
CDR3: CASSPVHYEQYF; DNA: TGTGCCAGCAGTCCCGTTCACTACGAGCAGTACTTC; V: TRBV12-3/TRBV12-4; J: TRBJ2-7; size: .; D: .
CDR3: CASSQVSGAAVYGYTF; DNA: TGCGCCAGCAGCCAAGTTAGCGGGGCCGCGGTCTATGGCTACACCTTC; V: TRBV4-1; J: TRBJ1-2; size: .; D: .
CDR3: CASSSLLLAGINEQFF; DNA: TGTGCCAGCAGCTCGCTACTACTAGCGGGAATCAATGAGCAGTTCTTC; V: TRBV13; J: TRBJ2-1; size: .; D: TRBD2
CDR3: CASTQGAIYEQYF; DNA: TGTGCCAGCACCCAGGGGGCGATCTACGAGCAGTACTTC; V: TRBV6-6; J: TRBJ2-7; size: few; D: TRBD1
CDR3: CSARDSTIGDIQYF; DNA: TGCAGTGCTAGAGATAGTACCATAGGAGACATTCAGTACTTC; V: TRBV20-1; J: TRBJ2-4; size: few; D: .
CDR3: CASSRVVEGPSYEQYF; DNA: TGCGCCAGCAGCCGGGTCGTAGAGGGACCCTCCTACGAGCAGTACTTC; V: TRBV4-1; J: TRBJ2-7; size: .; D: .
CDR3: CASRVKTGHISYEQYF; DNA: TGTGCCAGCAGGGTCAAGACAGGGCACATCTCCTACGAGCAGTACTTC; V: TRBV6-1; J: TRBJ2-7; size: .; D: TRBD1
CDR3: CASNLAGNTGELFF; DNA: TGTGCCAGCAACCTAGCGGGAAACACCGGGGAGCTGTTTTTT; V: TRBV9; J: TRBJ2-2; size: many; D: TRBD2
CDR3: CASSEPPYEQYF; DNA: TGCGCCAGCAGCGAGCCCCCCTACGAGCAGTACTTC; V: TRBV5-1; J: TRBJ2-7; size: .; D: .
CDR3: CSAEPLGDEQFF; DNA: TGCAGCGCTGAGCCGTTGGGAGATGAGCAGTTCTTC; V: TRBV29-1; J: TRBJ2-1; size: few; D: .
CDR3: CASSTQSSGIRNEQFF; DNA: TGTGCCAGCAGCACCCAATCTAGCGGGATTAGGAATGAGCAGTTCTTC; V: TRBV3-1; J: TRBJ2-1; size: .; D: TRBD2
CDR3: CASSFTGGVQETQYF; DNA: TGTGCCAGCAGTTTCACAGGGGGGGTCCAAGAGACCCAGTACTTC; V: TRBV12-3/TRBV12-4; J: TRBJ2-5; size: .; D: .
CDR3: CASSTGGTYDEQFF; DNA: TGTGCCAGCAGCACTGGAGGAACCTACGATGAGCAGTTCTTC; V: TRBV7-9; J: TRBJ2-1; size: .; D: .
CDR3: CASSLYQGMEETQYF; DNA: TGTGCCAGCAGCTTATACCAGGGGATGGAAGAGACCCAGTACTTC; V: TRBV11-1; J: TRBJ2-5; size: .; D: .
CDR3: CASSGRLAAYNEQFF; DNA: TGTGCCAGCAGTGGACGACTAGCGGCATACAATGAGCAGTTCTTC; V: TRBV27; J: TRBJ2-1; size: .; D: TRBD2
CDR3: CSVALSSYNEQFF; DNA: TGCAGCGTCGCCCTCTCCTCCTACAATGAGCAGTTCTTC; V: TRBV29-1; J: TRBJ2-1; size: .; D: .
CDR3: CSAPIASTQYF; DNA: TGCAGTGCTCCGATAGCGAGCACGCAGTATTTT; V: TRBV20-1; J: TRBJ2-3; size: .; D: .